One and the same sample provided the 5 T cell receptor beta chains below, sequenced in a study of tumor-infiltrating lymphocytes in localized non-small cell lung cancer. Sequenced by immunoSEQ multiplex PCR; TCRdb stores in-frame clones only, minus some. The sample contains some 1,600 clones, 30% to 40% of which appear only once. Sequenced material: uninvolved lung tissue not adjacent to the tumor. The receptors were gathered from a human donor with non-small cell lung cancer.

The gene calls are TRBV27 and TRBJ1-4; D is ambiguous. The germline CDR1 and CDR2 sequences are MNHEY and SMNVEV (reference sequence). This CDR3 comprises 14 residues. The V end lost 2 bases, the J end lost 7 bases, and 11 bases lay between the germline ends. The CDR3 sequence: CASSLKFPGEKLFF. The CDR3 region has the DNA TGTGCCAGCAGTTTAAAATTTCCGGGTGAAAAACTGTTTTTT.

The CDR3 DNA reads as TGTGCCAGCAGTCTACTAGCGGTCACAGATACGCAGTATTTT. Translated: CASSLLAVTDTQYF. The chain links TRBV6-1 to TRBJ2-3, with 8 bases matching TRBD2. V shed 5 bases, J shed 2 bases, and the junction held 3 bases outside the gene matches. Looked up from germline, CDR1 is MNHNS and CDR2 is SASEGT. CDR3 length: 14 residues.

This clone has more than one count but fewer than ten. The chain joins TRBV11-2 to TRBJ2-1; D gene unclear. V was shortened by 4 bases and J by 11 bases, with 18 bases between the two germline ends. Per germline, CDR1 SGHAT and CDR2 FQNNGV. The CDR3 totals 14 residues. The DNA for the CDR3 is TGTGCCAGCAGCTCAAGCACTACTGGTTTGAAGCAGTTCTTC. It specifies CASSSSTTGLKQFF.

The rearrangement uses TRBV7-2 and TRBJ1-2; TRBD1 agrees at 11 bases. J was trimmed by 4 bases and V by 5 bases; bases with no gene match: 6. Per the germline V gene, CDR1 is SGHTA and CDR2 is FQGNSA. This CDR3 has 15 residues. The CDR3 loop reads CASSVTGTGGYGYTF. CDR3 bases: TGTGCCAGCAGCGTCACCGGGACAGGGGGCTATGGCTACACCTTC.

The rearrangement uses TRBV5-1 and TRBJ1-1; no definite D call. The CDR3 consists of 13 residues. Trimming shortened V by 6 bases and J by 3 bases, and 12 bases separated the two germline ends. CDR1 SGHRS and CDR2 YFSETQ come from the germline V gene. The CDR3 sequence is CASILDGDTEAFF. The DNA for the CDR3 is TGCGCCAGCATCCTGGATGGGGACACTGAAGCTTTCTTT.